This T cell receptor (beta chain) is drawn from a study of blood T cell repertoires in COVID-19. TCRdb's copy holds only in-frame clones and misses some; the assay was immunoSEQ multiplex PCR. The data show roughly 70,000 clones, with about 91% seen just once and around 13% held by the top ten. In germline, CDR1 is SEHNR, CDR2 FQNEAQ (reference sequence). The length of the CDR3 is 13 residues. The V and J ends lost 3 bases and 5 bases respectively, with 11 bases between them. The chain carries TRBV7-9 and TRBJ2-7; D perhaps matches TRBD1 (5 bases). Sequencing was performed on peripheral blood. The clonotype was recovered from a human donor with active COVID-19. The donor label of this sample is uncertain. CDR3 sequence: CASSFNVGDEQYF. The CDR3 bases are TGTGCCAGCAGCTTCAACGTAGGGGACGAGCAGTACTTC.